Listed below are T cell receptor beta chains from one sample, sequenced in a study of beta chain features in type 1 diabetes. Profiling relied on immunoSEQ multiplex PCR, and the TCRdb table lists in-frame clones only, not all of them. The sample lists 600,000 or so clones; around an eighth were seen once. The sample taken for sequencing was naive CD4+ T cells from blood. The receptors shown here come from a man aged 18 to 35 with type 1 diabetes. The CDR3 runs from the conserved cysteine through the conserved F or W. D genes are given only for firm matches. A row's size may be missing; if present it is once, few, many or a size class.

V	D	J	size	DNA	CDR3
TRBV12-5	.	TRBJ1-5	.	TGTGCTAGTGGTTTGGGGGGGAGCAATCAGCCCCAGCATTTT	CASGLGGSNQPQHF
TRBV30	.	TRBJ2-7	.	TGTGCCTGGAGTGAAGGTGGGGGAGGCTACGAGCAGTACTTC	CAWSEGGGGYEQYF
TRBV27	TRBD1	TRBJ1-6	few	TGTGCCAGCAGTTCCAGGACAGGGGCTAATTCACCCCTCCACTTT	CASSSRTGANSPLHF
TRBV30	.	TRBJ1-4	.	TGTGCCTGGAGGGTGGGGTCAGCCACTAATGAAAAACTGTTTTTT	CAWRVGSATNEKLFF
TRBV19	.	TRBJ2-7	.	TGTGCCAGTAGTATACCCGGGGACCCTCCCCAGCAGTACTTC	CASSIPGDPPQQYF
TRBV19	.	TRBJ2-1	.	TGTGCCAGTAACGGGAACAATGAGCAGTTCTTC	CASNGNNEQFF
TRBV18	TRBD2	TRBJ2-7	.	TGTGCCAGCTCACCACAGGGGAGGGGCTACGAGCAGTACTTC	CASSPQGRGYEQYF
TRBV7-9	.	TRBJ1-5	.	TGTGCCAGCAGCTTCCCTAATCAGCCCCAGCATTTT	CASSFPNQPQHF
TRBV20-1	.	TRBJ1-2	few	TGCAGTGTTTGGACAGACTATGGCTACACCTTC	CSVWTDYGYTF
TRBV6-5	TRBD1	TRBJ1-2	.	TGTGCCAGCAAATTTGACAGGGGACGTGGCTACACCTTC	CASKFDRGRGYTF
TRBV30	TRBD1	TRBJ1-4	few	TGTGCCTGGAGTTCGCGACAGGGAAATGGAAAACTGTTTTTT	CAWSSRQGNGKLFF
TRBV4-1	.	TRBJ2-7	.	TGCGCCAGCAGCCTAAATGACAGGTCGCCCTACGAGCAGTACTTC	CASSLNDRSPYEQYF
TRBV30	.	TRBJ1-2	few	TGTGCCTGGAAACCTGAGCATTATGGCTACACCTTC	CAWKPEHYGYTF
TRBV21-1	.	TRBJ2-7	few	TGTGCCAGCAGCCTACTACACCCAGGGATAATTTCCTACGAGCAGTACTTC	CASSLLHPGIISYEQYF
TRBV7-9	.	TRBJ2-7	few	TGTGCCAGCAGCTTCTTTAAGGACAGCGCCGAGCAGTACTTC	CASSFFKDSAEQYF
TRBV30	.	TRBJ1-2	.	TGTGCCTGGAGTCGACCCCTCCGGGACGGCCAGGGCTACACCTTC	CAWSRPLRDGQGYTF
TRBV7-6	TRBD1	TRBJ2-7	few	TGTGCCAGCAGCTTACAGGGGGCGGTATACTACGAGCAGTACTTC	CASSLQGAVYYEQYF
TRBV5-1	.	TRBJ1-1	.	TGCGCCAGCAGCTTGGACAGGAGGAACACTGAAGCTTTCTTT	CASSLDRRNTEAFF
TRBV30	.	TRBJ2-3	.	TGTGCCTCGTCAAGAGGGAGCACAGATACGCAGTATTTT	CASSRGSTDTQYF
TRBV5-1	.	TRBJ2-1	.	TGCGCCAGCAGCTTGGGCCCCCCATCCAATGAGCAGTTCTTC	CASSLGPPSNEQFF
TRBV4-1	.	TRBJ2-1	.	TGCGCCAGCAGCCAAAAAGAGGCCAGCGGATCCTACAATGAGCAGTTCTTC	CASSQKEASGSYNEQFF
TRBV5-6	.	TRBJ1-5	few	TGTGCCAGCAGCTCCGGTGACAGGAGAGATAGCAATCAGCCCCAGCATTTT	CASSSGDRRDSNQPQHF
TRBV28	.	TRBJ2-1	few	TGTGCCAGCAGTCCAGGACTGTCTCGGTTCTTC	CASSPGLSRFF
TRBV7-8	.	TRBJ2-7	.	TGTGCCAGCAGTTTTGGCAGTTCTTACGAGCAGTACTTC	CASSFGSSYEQYF
TRBV6-1	.	TRBJ1-1	.	TGTGCCAGCAGAGGCACAGGATCTGCAGCTTTCTTT	CASRGTGSAAFF
TRBV25-1	TRBD1	TRBJ1-5	few	TGTGCCAGCACAGGACAGGGGAGAAATCAGCCCCAGCATTTT	CASTGQGRNQPQHF
TRBV5-6	.	TRBJ2-1	few	TGTGCCAGCAGTCTCAAAAAGGACCCTCTATGGAGTGAGCAGTTCTTC	CASSLKKDPLWSEQFF
TRBV30	.	TRBJ2-1	.	TGTGCCTCGGAAGTACGAACCTACAATGAGCAGTTCTTC	CASEVRTYNEQFF
TRBV6-1	.	TRBJ2-7	few	TGTGCCAGCAGTGCCGCTCTCGTGGGGGCCGCATACGAGCAGTACTTC	CASSAALVGAAYEQYF
TRBV6-6	.	TRBJ2-3	many	TGTGCCAGCAGACCCGACACAGATACGCAGTATTTT	CASRPDTDTQYF
TRBV29-1	TRBD1	TRBJ1-2	.	TGCAGCGTCAATCCGGACAGGGGGAACACTAACTATGGCTACACCTTC	CSVNPDRGNTNYGYTF